This T cell receptor beta chain stems from a study of cytomegalovirus exposure and HLA in healthy donors (dated by TCRdb to the late 2010s). Broadly, across the study: According to an earlier analysis of around 600 of the donors, about 179 million T cells yielded 120 million or so unique TCR beta sequences and approximately 300 Gb of sequence data. Several DR-DQ haplotypes were treated as single units for association and clustering because of strong linkage in the cohort. Along with the approximately 650-subject first cohort, a separate validation cohort of 120 different subjects was used. Every repertoire in the discovery cohort had been generated on one and the same sequencing platform. Rather than drawing on any new phenotypic data, the later analysis identified candidate immune exposures from TCR beta sequences and the way those sequences occurred across donors. A later analysis re-examined previously published TCR beta repertoires from several hundred donors and added high-resolution HLA genotyping to investigate patterns of TCR occurrence. Class I and class II HLA loci were covered by the typing at four-digit resolution. To predict cytomegalovirus infection status, the study combined high-throughput TCR immunosequencing, statistical association of individual TCRs with disease status, and machine learning. An early release covering some 640 HLA-typed donors comprised around 300 gigabases of sequencing data and tens of millions of unique TCR sequences. In a later genetic analysis, genome-wide SNP genotypes for about 55% of the roughly 700 donors were used, and that subset was treated as a discovery cohort. In an earlier analysis of roughly 580 of the donors, high-throughput TCR beta sequencing was used to judge whether each TCR beta V gene segment behaved as functional or pseudogenic. Donor age, sex, ethnicity and CMV serostatus were compiled alongside the repertoire data. Of the roughly 390 genotyped donors, roughly 80% fell in the genetic ancestry cluster associated with self-reported Caucasian donors. The study aimed to test whether cataloging public T cell receptors could reveal signatures of past pathogen exposure. The T cell repertoires of several hundred subjects were profiled by immunosequencing and related to cytomegalovirus serostatus. Typing coverage differed by locus: A, B, C, DRB1 and DQB1 were typed in about 629-640 donors, DQA1 in 500 to 550, DPA1 in roughly 590, and DPB1 in approximately 450. Among about 400 genotyped donors of the cohort, an average of approximately 220,000 unique TCR beta nucleotide sequences was sequenced per donor, of which approximately 18% were non-productive.

The cohort was made up of 500 to 800 healthy bone marrow donors. At the time of sampling, all cohort members were nominally healthy, though unrecorded immune exposures were likely present. The donor was CMV seronegative and was included in the group of several hundred seronegative cohort members. A peripheral blood sample was provided by each donor, and peripheral blood mononuclear cells were used for TCR beta sequencing. The Qiagen DNeasy Blood Extraction Kit was used to extract genomic DNA from the blood cell samples. What the research found in general, with its limitations: V-gene and J-gene trimming of TCR beta chains was associated with a missense DCLRE1C variant in a later genetic analysis, and the association was replicated in an independent cohort. In this cohort, only TCR beta chains were sequenced, and detectable features were limited by the absence of alpha or paired-chain data. A total of fewer than 200 TCR beta chains were listed by the study as associated with cytomegalovirus. The only immune exposure information available for the cohort was CMV serostatus. Linkage disequilibrium might explain the correlated functional status among segregating V segments, but an unknown experimental factor could not be excluded. In a later analysis, HLA-associated TCR beta chains showed more clonal expansion and lower generation probabilities than non-associated chains that were equally common. In both the original and validation cohorts, the classifier was reported to diagnose cytomegalovirus status with high specificity and sensitivity. A cluster of highly shared sequence variants was judged likely to be a technical artifact of the sequencing pipeline. According to a later genetic analysis, donors in an Asian-associated ancestry cluster had fewer N-insertions in productive TCRs than the approximately 650-donor mean. When HLA alleles, especially DR and DQ, strongly co-occurred, attributing TCR associations to individual alleles was difficult. Because HLA typing was missing for some donors at each locus, association tests included only the typed subset. Because counts were too low, seventeen rarely observed V segments, including chromosome 9 orphons, were left out of the earlier analysis of about 620 of the donors. A later analysis reported that several top co-occurrence clusters appeared linked to parvovirus B19, influenza, CMV and Epstein-Barr virus. In vitro tests confirmed that a few of the cytomegalovirus-associated TCR beta chains recognize cytomegalovirus antigens. Broadly in line with IMGT annotations, most TCR beta V segments showed up in productive rearrangements about 87% or about 30% of the time in an earlier analysis of several hundred of the donors. The 87-base-pair reads could not distinguish some IMGT-functional V segments, including TRBV6-2 and TRBV6-3, so those segments were excluded. A further reported finding was that TCR beta sequences accurately predicted the HLA-A and HLA-B alleles for most subjects in the first cohort. Specific HLA alleles were associated with 15,000 to 20,000 TCR beta sequences at a false discovery rate of 0.05 in a later analysis. According to a later analysis, most CMV-associated TCR beta chains appeared to be HLA-restricted, and the HLA associations seemed to be driven largely by CMV exposure. Most TCR sequences were seen in very few donors, while some public TCRs were found in many individuals. Roughly uniform sequencing depth across donors was assumed in presence/absence analyses, although this assumption may not hold. In a later analysis, the rate of TCR association differed among HLA loci, with DRB1 alleles having the most associated TCRs and HLA-C alleles having the fewest. The authors suggested that the approach could potentially be extended to other disease states and immunological phenotypes.

Looking up the germline V gene yields CDR1 MGHDK and CDR2 SYGVNS. The CDR3 sequence holds 11 residues, the cysteine and phenylalanine included. The sequence is cut down to CDR3 DNA, 33 bases in frame from base 1. The junction shows trimming of 9 bases on V and 8 bases on J, plus 11 bases between the germline ends. A note on this clone: The specificity of this receptor is unknown. Within one base of it there is no much larger clone, and no base qualities were kept.

The library was built by means of the immunoSEQ multiplex PCR assay. The multiplex PCR relied on a mix of 60 forward primers for TCR Vbeta segments and 13 reverse primers for TCR Jbeta segments. The CDR3 region of rearranged TCR beta genes was amplified from genomic DNA by a multiplex PCR assay. The Illumina HiSeq System was used to sequence the amplified TCR beta libraries as 87-base-pair reads. Per the original workflow: Across the 600 to 700 repertoires, a later analysis counted tens of millions of unique TCR beta chains, about 10 million of which were shared by at least two donors. Raw reads were error-corrected and collapsed into unique sequences by a nearest-neighbor algorithm in which closely related sequences were merged to remove PCR and sequencing errors. To assign V, D and J gene segments, CDR3 sequences were aligned to IMGT reference sequences. Each retained sequence needed at least a six-nucleotide match to both a V gene segment and a J gene segment. Rearrangements were classified as productive when the CDR3 lacked stop codons and remained in frame with V and J, and all other rearrangements were classified as non-productive. Following IMGT convention, CDR3 was defined as the stretch from the second conserved V-encoded cysteine to the conserved J-encoded phenylalanine. The earlier analysis of about 640 of the donors excluded any sequence lacking an unambiguous match to a single V gene segment. In an earlier analysis of 587 of the donors, V segments were called functional above 56.7% productive rearrangements and were called segregating when the between-donor standard deviation exceeded 5%. To diagnose cytomegalovirus status from the catalog of TCR beta chain sequences, a statistical classification framework was built. V and J gene assignment, in a later analysis, came from comparing TCR nucleotide sequences with IMGT/GENE-DB human TR gene sequences. A later analysis assigned CDR3 sequences and most-parsimonious VDJ recombination scenarios with the TCRdist pipeline. In a later analysis, each TCR beta chain was defined by its CDR3 amino acid sequence together with its V-gene family, and reads lacking a unique V-gene family were excluded. In a later analysis, nearly 600 highly shared, low-generation-probability nucleotide sequences were removed to address suspected cross-contamination and a sequencing artifact. In a later analysis, a clonal expansion index for each public chain was calculated from normalized within-repertoire ranks of inferred template counts. In a later analysis, generation probabilities were computed using a VDJ recombination model fitted to out-of-frame rearrangements, and the results were checked against IGoR. In a later analysis, hypergeometric tests were used to score TCR-TCR, TCR-HLA and TCR-CMV co-occurrence, with a repertoire-size bias correction applied to TCR pairs. In a later analysis, false discovery rates were estimated by permuting HLA or CMV assignments 20 times. In a later analysis, co-occurring TCRs were grouped with DBSCAN, and TCRdist sequence similarity was added when clustering was performed within HLA-allele-positive subsets. Co-occurrence clustering excluded repertoires with fewer than 30,000 or more than 120,000 public chains, plus five with anomalous nucleotide sharing. The table was pulled from immuneACCESS by TCRdb, which kept in-frame rearrangements only. Such tables lose some clones; where checked, under half of the loss comes from unresolved V genes, and the rest has no known cause. The DNA was the basis for D and trimming; V, J and clone size are from that table. The sample table lists roughly 150,000 clones, 76% of them with a count of one. In total, the top ten clones hold 1.5% to 2% of the sample.

Sequences were obtained from PBMCs. The TCR originated in a woman aged 40 to 55 in good health and CMV-seronegative. This chain joins TRBV25-1 to TRBJ2-1; the D gene identity is not certain. The DNA reads as follows: TGTGCCAGTCGCCTATCCGATGAGCAGTTCTTC. This translates into CASRLSDEQFF.